This T cell receptor (beta chain) appears in the sequencing data of a study of T cell responses to AZD1222 COVID-19 vaccine (dated by TCRdb to 2020 to 2023). Regarding the study in general: AZD1222 recipients with second doses at about 4 weeks or about 12 weeks were pooled, because spike-specific TCR depth and breadth did not differ between schedules. TCR sequencing covered fewer than 250 trial participants: 200 to 220 given two doses of AZD1222 and 26 given two doses of MenACWY control vaccine. Trial participants were enrolled into age subgroups of 18-55, 56-69 and 70-plus years, which contained 148, 28 and 57 TCR-sequenced participants, respectively.

The CDR3 regions of human TCRbeta chains were analyzed by immunosequencing. The original methods were these. TCRs in the repertoires were matched against a reference library of SARS-CoV-2-specific TCRs that had been generated with the MIRA antigen-specificity platform. Breadth was defined as the fraction of unique TCRs that were SARS-CoV-2-associated. Depth was defined as the fraction of total T cells that were SARS-CoV-2-associated. Each spike-specific TCR was assigned to its reactive spike region and to a CD4 or CD8 class using the MIRA data. Log10-transformed breadth and depth values were compared by one-way ANOVA with Sidak's multiple comparisons tests. TCRdb holds this immuneACCESS table with in-frame rearrangements only. Some clones are missing; in checked studies, unresolved V genes explain under half, and the rest has no known cause. The V and J calls and clone size were taken over from that table, and D and trimming were inferred from the DNA. The sample table shows 160,000 or so clones, and about 90% are seen once. Clones ranked in the top ten supply under 2.5% of the sample.

Overall study results and their limits: Spike-specific TCR breadth and depth rose significantly after two AZD1222 doses compared with day 0 and with MenACWY recipients. Epitopes outside the regions mutated in the B.1.351 and B.1.1.7 variants were reportedly recognized by nearly half of the unique spike-specific TCRs. The vaccine-associated CD4 TCRs covered the entire spike protein, and the dominant responses fell in regions 160-218 and 743-854. No day 14 peak-response samples were available, so repertoires were characterized only after the peak T cell response. Conclusions about previously exposed vaccinees were limited because only 6 or 7 AZD1222 recipients were SARS-CoV-2 seropositive at baseline. The 56-69-year group was small, and its depth increase did not reach significance, likely because of low power. Participants were mostly white British and included more females than males, and it was suggested by the authors that clonal diversity may have been underestimated.

On this clone itself: There is no known antigen for this receptor. Base qualities are missing; no much larger clone stands one base away.

The label giving this sample's time point can be read as: baseline before first vaccination. Vaccinee samples came from UK trials COV001 and COV002, including a single-blind randomized controlled phase 2/3 trial of AZD1222 (ChAdOx1 nCoV-19) in healthy adults. For TCRbeta chain sequencing, PBMC samples were collected from trial participants at day 0 and at day 28 after the second dose. V and J are trimmed by 4 bases and 5 bases, and the gene matches miss 11 bases of the junction. From the cysteine up to the phenylalanine, the CDR3 has a length of 15 residues. Left in the record is the CDR3 DNA by itself, 45 bases read in frame from the first base. CDR1 and CDR2, looked up from the germline V gene, are SGDLS and YYNGEE.

The rearranged chain carries TRBV9 and TRBJ2-7; TRBD2 fits 8 bases in the junction. This clonotype originated in an adult in good health. The specimen was peripheral blood, collected on day 0 of AZD1222 vaccination. The nucleotide sequence reads as follows: TGTGCCAGCAGCTCCAGCGGGAGTGGGAGAGACGAGCAGTACTTC. Its product reads: CASSSSGSGRDEQYF.